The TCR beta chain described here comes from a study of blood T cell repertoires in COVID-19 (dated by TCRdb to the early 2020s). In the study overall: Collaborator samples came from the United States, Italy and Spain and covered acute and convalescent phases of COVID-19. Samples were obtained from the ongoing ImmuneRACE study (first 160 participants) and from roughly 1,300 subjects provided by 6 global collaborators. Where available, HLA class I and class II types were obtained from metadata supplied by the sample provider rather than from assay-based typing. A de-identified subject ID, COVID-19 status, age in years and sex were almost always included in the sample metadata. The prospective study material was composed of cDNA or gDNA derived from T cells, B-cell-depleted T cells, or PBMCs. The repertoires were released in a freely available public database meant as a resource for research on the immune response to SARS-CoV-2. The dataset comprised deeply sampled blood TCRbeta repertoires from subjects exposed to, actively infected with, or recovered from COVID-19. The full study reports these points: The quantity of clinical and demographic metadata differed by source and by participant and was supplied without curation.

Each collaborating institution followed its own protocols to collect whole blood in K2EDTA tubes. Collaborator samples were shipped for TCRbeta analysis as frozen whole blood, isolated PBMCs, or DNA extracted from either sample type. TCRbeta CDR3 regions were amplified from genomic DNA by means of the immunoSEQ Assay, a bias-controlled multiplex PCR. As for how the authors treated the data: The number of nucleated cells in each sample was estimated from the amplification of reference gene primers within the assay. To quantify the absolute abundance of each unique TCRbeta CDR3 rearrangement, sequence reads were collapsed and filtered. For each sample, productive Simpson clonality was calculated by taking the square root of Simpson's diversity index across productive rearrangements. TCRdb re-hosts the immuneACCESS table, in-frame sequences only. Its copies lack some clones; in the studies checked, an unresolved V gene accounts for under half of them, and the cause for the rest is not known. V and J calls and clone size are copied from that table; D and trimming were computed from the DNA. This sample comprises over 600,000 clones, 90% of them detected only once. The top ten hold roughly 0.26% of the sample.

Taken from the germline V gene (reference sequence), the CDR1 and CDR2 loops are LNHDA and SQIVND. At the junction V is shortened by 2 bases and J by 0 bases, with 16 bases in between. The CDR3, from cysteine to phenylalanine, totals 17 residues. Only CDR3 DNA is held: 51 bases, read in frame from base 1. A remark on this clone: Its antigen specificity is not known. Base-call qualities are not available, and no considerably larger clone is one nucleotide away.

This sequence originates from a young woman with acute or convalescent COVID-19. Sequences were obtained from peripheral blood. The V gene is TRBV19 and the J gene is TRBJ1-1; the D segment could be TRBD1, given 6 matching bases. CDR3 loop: CASSIYVWTDVNTEAFF. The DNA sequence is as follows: TGTGCCAGTAGTATATATGTTTGGACAGACGTGAACACTGAAGCTTTCTTT.